The sample holds many counts of the clone carrying this T cell receptor (beta chain). Generated by immunoSEQ multiplex PCR, the TCRdb table keeps only in-frame clones and is missing some. The sample yields about 110,000 clones, 55% to 75% seen once. The sample is drawn from a study of blood T cell repertoires in COVID-19. Study information: Samples taken during acute and convalescent COVID-19 were collected in the United States, Italy and Spain. T cells, B-cell-depleted T cells, or PBMCs provided the cDNA or gDNA that served as material.

The CDR3 sequence is 13 residues long. Trimming took 5 bases from V and 1 from J, leaving 8 bases between them. CDR1 is WSHSY, CDR2 SAAADI, per germline. The chain joins TRBV10-2 to TRBJ1-1; maybe TRBD1 (5 bases). The receptor comes from a woman aged 35 to 49 with acute or convalescent COVID-19. Material for sequencing was peripheral blood. The CDR3 spells CASSRQRNTEAFF. CDR3 in DNA: TGCGCCAGCAGTCGACAGCGGAACACTGAAGCTTTCTTT.